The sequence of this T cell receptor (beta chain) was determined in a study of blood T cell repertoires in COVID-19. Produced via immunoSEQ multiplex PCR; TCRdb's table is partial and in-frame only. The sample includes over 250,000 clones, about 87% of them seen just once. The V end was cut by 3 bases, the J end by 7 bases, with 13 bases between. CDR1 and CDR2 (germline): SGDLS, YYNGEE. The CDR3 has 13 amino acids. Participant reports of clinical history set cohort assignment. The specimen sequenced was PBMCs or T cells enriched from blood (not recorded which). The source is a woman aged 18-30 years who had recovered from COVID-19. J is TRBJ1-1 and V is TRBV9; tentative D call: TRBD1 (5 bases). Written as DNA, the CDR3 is TGTGCCAGCAGCGAGGGAGGGGACGGTGAAGCTTTCTTT. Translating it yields CASSEGGDGEAFF.